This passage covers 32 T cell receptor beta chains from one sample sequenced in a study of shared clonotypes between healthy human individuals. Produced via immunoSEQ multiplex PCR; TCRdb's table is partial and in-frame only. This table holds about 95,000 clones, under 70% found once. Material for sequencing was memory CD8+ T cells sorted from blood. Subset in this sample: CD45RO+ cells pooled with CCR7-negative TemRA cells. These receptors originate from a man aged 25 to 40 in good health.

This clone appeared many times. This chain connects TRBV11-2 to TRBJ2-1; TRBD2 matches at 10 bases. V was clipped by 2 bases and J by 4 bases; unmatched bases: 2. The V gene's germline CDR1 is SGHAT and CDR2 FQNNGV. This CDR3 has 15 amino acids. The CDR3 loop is CASSLRTSGYNEQFF. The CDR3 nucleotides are TGTGCCAGCAGCTTAAGGACTAGCGGATACAATGAGCAGTTCTTC.

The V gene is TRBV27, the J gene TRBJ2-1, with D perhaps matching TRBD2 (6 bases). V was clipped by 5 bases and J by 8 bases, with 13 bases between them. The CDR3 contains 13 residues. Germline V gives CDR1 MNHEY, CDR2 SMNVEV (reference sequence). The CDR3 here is CASSGLKSHEQFF. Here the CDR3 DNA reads TGTGCCAGCAGTGGACTAAAGAGCCATGAGCAGTTCTTC.

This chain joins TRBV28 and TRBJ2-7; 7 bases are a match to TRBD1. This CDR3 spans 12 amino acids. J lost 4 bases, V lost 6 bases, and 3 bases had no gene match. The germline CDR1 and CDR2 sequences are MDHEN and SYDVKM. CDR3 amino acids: CASSQGVYEQYF. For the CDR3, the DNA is TGTGCCAGCAGCCAGGGGGTGTACGAGCAGTACTTC. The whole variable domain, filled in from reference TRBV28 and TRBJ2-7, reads DVKVTQSSRYLVKRTGEKVFLECVQDMDHENMFWYRQDPGLGLRLIYFSYDVKMKEKGDIPEGYSVSREKKERFSLILESASTNQTSMYLCASSQGVYEQYFGPGTRLTVT.

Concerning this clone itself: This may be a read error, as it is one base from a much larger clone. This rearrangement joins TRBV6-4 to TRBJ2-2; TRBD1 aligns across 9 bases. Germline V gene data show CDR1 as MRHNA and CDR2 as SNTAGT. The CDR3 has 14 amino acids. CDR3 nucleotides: TGTGCCAGCAGTGGGACAGGGGACACCAGGGAGCTGTTTTTT. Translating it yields CASSGTGDTRELFF.

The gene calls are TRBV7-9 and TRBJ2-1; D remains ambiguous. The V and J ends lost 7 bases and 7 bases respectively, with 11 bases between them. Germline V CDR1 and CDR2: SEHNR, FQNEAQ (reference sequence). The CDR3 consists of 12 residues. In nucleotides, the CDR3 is TGTGCCAGCACCTCCGGCAGGAATGAGCAGTTCTTC. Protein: CASTSGRNEQFF.

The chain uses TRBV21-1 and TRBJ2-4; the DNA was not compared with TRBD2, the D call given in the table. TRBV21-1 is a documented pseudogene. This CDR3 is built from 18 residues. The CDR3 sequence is CASSPREAGTKAKNIQYF. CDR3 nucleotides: TGTGCCAGCAGCCCTCGGGAGGCAGGGACGAAAGCCAAAAACATTCAGTACTTC.

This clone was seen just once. CDR3 in amino acids: CASSLLGADDEQFF. The DNA of the CDR3 is TGTGCCAGCAGTTTACTAGGGGCGGACGATGAGCAGTTCTTC. The chain uses TRBV27 and TRBJ2-1; TRBD1 is a possible D gene (5 bases). V lost 2 bases to trimming and J lost 8 bases, with 13 bases between them. The germline V gene has CDR1 MNHEY and CDR2 SMNVEV (reference sequence). This CDR3 contains 14 residues.

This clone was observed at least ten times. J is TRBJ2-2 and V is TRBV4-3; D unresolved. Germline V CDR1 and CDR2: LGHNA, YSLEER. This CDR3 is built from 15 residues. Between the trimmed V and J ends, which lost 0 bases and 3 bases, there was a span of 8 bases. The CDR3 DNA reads TGCGCCAGCAGCCAAGACATTGGAGACACCGGGGAGCTGTTTTTT. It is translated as CASSQDIGDTGELFF.

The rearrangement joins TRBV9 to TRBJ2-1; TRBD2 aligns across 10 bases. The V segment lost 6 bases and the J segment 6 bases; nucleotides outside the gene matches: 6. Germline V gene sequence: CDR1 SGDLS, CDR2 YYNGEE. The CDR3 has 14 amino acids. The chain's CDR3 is CASNLAGEINEQFF. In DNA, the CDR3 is TGTGCCAGCAACCTAGCGGGAGAGATCAATGAGCAGTTCTTC.

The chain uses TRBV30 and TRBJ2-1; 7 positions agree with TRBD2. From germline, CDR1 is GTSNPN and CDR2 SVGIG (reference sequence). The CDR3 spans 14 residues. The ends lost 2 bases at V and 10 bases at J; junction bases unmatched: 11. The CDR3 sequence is CAWSTKRDQREQFF. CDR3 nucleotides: TGTGCCTGGAGTACTAAGCGGGATCAAAGGGAGCAGTTCTTC. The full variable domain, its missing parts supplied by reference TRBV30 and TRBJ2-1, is SQTIHQWPATLVQPVGSPLSLECTVEGTSNPNLYWYRQAAGRGLQLLFYSVGIGQISSEVPQNLSASRPQDRQFILSSKKLLLSDSGFYLCAWSTKRDQREQFFGPGTRLTVL.

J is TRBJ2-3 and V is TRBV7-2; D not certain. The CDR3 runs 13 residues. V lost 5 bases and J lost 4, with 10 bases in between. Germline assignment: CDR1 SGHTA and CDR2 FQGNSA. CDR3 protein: CASSPVWADTQYF. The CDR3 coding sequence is TGTGCCAGCAGCCCGGTATGGGCAGATACGCAGTATTTT.

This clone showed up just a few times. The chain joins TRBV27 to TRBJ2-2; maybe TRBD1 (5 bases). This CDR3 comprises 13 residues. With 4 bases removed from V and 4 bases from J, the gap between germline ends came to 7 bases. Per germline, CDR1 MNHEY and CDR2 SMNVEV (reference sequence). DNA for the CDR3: TGTGCCAGCAGTTCTCAGGGCACCGGGGAGCTGTTTTTT. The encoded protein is CASSSQGTGELFF.

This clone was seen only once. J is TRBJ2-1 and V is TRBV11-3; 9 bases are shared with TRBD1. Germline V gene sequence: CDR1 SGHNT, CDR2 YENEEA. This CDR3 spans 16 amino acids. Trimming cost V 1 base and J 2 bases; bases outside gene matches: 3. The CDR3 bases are TGTGCCAGCAGCTTAGGAGGGGACAGGGCCTACAATGAGCAGTTCTTC. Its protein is CASSLGGDRAYNEQFF.

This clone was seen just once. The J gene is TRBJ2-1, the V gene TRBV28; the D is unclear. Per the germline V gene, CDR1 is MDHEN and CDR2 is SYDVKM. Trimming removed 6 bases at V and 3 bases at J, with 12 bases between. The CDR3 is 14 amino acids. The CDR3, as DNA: TGTGCCAGCAGGGATACTGGGATCTACAATGAGCAGTTCTTC. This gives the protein CASRDTGIYNEQFF.

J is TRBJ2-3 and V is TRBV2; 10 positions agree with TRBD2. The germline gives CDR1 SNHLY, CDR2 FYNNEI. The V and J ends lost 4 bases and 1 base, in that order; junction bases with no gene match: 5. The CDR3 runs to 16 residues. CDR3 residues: CASSVELAGGTDTQYF. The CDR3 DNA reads TGTGCCAGCAGTGTCGAGCTAGCGGGAGGCACAGATACGCAGTATTTT.

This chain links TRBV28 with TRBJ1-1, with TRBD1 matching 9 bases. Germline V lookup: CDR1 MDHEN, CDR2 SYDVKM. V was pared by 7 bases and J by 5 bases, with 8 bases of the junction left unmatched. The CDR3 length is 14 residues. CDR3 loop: CASTRTGARTEAFF. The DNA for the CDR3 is TGTGCCAGCACCCGGACAGGGGCAAGGACTGAAGCTTTCTTT.

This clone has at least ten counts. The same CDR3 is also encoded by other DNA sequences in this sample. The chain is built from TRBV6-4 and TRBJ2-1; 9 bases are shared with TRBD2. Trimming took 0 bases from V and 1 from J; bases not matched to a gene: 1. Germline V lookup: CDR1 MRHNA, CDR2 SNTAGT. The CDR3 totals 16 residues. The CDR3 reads CASSDSTSGSYNEQFF. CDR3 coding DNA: TGTGCCAGCAGTGACTCGACTAGCGGTTCCTACAATGAGCAGTTCTTC.

CDR3 bases: TGTGCCAGCATCCGACTGGCGACTAGCGGGAGCACAGATACGCAGTATTTT. It codes for CASIRLATSGSTDTQYF. This rearrangement joins TRBV28 to TRBJ2-3, with 10 positions matching TRBD2. Germline V CDR1 and CDR2: MDHEN, SYDVKM. This CDR3 contains 17 residues. The V gene end was trimmed by 7 bases and the J gene end by 0 bases; junction bases not matched to a gene: 10.

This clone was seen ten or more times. This CDR3 reads CASSDEAVEQFF. CDR3 DNA: TGTGCCAGCAGCGACGAGGCGGTTGAGCAGTTCTTC. The chain links TRBV5-4 to TRBJ2-1, with unresolved D. V lost 4 bases, J lost 9 bases, and 11 bases lay in between. The length of the CDR3 is 12 residues. The germline V gene encodes CDR1 SGHNT and CDR2 YYREEE (reference sequence).

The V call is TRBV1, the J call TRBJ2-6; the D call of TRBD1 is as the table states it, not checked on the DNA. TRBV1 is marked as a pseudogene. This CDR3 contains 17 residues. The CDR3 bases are TGCACCAGCAGAATTCGTTGTGCACAAAGTCGGGCCAACGTCCTGACTTTC. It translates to CTSRIRCAQSRANVLTF.

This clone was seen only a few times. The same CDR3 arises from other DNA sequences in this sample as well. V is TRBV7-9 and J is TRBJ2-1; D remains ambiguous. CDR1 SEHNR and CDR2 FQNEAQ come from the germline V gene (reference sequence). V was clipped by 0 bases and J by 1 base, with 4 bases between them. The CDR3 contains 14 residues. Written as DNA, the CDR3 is TGTGCCAGCAGCTTAGCGGGATCCTACAATGAGCAGTTCTTC. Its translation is CASSLAGSYNEQFF.

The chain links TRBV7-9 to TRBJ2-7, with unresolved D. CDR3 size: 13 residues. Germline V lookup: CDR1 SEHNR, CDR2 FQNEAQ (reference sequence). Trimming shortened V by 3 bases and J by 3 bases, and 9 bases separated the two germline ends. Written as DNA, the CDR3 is TGTGCCAGCAGCTTCCGGTTGGGCTACGAGCAGTACTTC. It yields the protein CASSFRLGYEQYF.

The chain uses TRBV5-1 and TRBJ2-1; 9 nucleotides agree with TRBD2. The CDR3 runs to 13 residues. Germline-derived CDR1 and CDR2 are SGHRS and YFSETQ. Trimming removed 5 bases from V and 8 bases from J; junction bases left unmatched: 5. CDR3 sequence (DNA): TGCGCCAGCAGGGGGACTAGCCTCGATGAGCAGTTCTTC. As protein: CASRGTSLDEQFF.

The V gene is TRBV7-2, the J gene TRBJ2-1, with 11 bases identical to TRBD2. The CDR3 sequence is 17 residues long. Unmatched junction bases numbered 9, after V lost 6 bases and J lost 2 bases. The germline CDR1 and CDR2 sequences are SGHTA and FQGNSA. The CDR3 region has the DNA TGTGCCAGCAGTACGGAGCCGGGACTAGCGGCCTACAATGAGCAGTTCTTC. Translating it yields CASSTEPGLAAYNEQFF.

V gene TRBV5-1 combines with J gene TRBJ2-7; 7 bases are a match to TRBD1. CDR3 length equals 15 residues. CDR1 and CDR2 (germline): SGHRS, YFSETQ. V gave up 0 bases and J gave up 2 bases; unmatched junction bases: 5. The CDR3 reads CASSLAGQITYEQYF. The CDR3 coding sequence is TGCGCCAGCAGCTTGGCGGGACAGATTACCTACGAGCAGTACTTC.

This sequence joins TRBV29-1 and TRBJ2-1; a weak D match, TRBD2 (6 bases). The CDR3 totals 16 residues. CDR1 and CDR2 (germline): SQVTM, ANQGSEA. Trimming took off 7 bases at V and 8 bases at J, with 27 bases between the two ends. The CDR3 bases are TGCAGCGCAAGACGGCGGGATAGCGCTCAATTCCATGAGCAGTTCTTC. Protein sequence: CSARRRDSAQFHEQFF.

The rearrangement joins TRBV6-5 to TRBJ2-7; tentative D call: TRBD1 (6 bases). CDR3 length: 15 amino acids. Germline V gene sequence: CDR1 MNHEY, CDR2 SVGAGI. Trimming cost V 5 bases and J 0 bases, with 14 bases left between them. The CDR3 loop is CASSPTGIGSYEQYF. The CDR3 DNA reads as TGTGCCAGCAGTCCTACAGGGATCGGCTCCTACGAGCAGTACTTC.

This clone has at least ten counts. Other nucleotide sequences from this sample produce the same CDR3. The CDR3 DNA reads TGCGCCAGCAGCTTGGTAGCGGGGAGCTCCTACGAGCAGTACTTC. It encodes CASSLVAGSSYEQYF. This sequence joins TRBV5-1 and TRBJ2-7; 8 nucleotides match TRBD2. The CDR3 length is 15 residues. From germline, CDR1 is SGHRS and CDR2 YFSETQ. V shed 0 bases and J 0 bases; nucleotides not matched to a gene: 2.

The CDR3 region is CASSLDPYTGELFF. In DNA, the CDR3 is TGTGCCAGCAGCTTAGATCCCTATACCGGGGAGCTGTTTTTT. The genes are TRBV7-6 and TRBJ2-2; D remains ambiguous. Germline CDR1 is SGHVS and CDR2 is FNYEAQ. With 1 base removed from V and 5 bases from J, the gap between germline ends came to 8 bases. This CDR3 has 14 residues.

The CDR3 DNA reads as TGTGCCAGCAGTGAGGGCCCTATTAACGAGCAGTACTTC. Amino acids: CASSEGPINEQYF. The chain joins TRBV6-1 to TRBJ2-7, with no clear D. The CDR3 extends over 13 amino acids. With 3 bases removed from V and 5 bases from J, the gap between germline ends came to 11 bases. Germline CDR1 MNHNS, CDR2 SASEGT.

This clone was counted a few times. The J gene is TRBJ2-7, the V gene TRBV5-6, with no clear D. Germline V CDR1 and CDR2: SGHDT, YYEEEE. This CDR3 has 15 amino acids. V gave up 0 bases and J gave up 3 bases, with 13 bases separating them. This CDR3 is CASSLGSGLGYEQYF. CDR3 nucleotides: TGTGCCAGCAGCTTGGGGTCGGGCCTGGGCTACGAGCAGTACTTC.

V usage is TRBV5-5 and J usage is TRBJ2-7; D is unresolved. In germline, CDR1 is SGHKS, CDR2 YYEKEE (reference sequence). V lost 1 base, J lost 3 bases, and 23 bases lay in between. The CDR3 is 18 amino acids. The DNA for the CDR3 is TGTGCCAGCAGCTTGCCTGGGTCCGGCGTCGTCCTAAACTACGAGCAGTACTTC. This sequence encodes CASSLPGSGVVLNYEQYF.